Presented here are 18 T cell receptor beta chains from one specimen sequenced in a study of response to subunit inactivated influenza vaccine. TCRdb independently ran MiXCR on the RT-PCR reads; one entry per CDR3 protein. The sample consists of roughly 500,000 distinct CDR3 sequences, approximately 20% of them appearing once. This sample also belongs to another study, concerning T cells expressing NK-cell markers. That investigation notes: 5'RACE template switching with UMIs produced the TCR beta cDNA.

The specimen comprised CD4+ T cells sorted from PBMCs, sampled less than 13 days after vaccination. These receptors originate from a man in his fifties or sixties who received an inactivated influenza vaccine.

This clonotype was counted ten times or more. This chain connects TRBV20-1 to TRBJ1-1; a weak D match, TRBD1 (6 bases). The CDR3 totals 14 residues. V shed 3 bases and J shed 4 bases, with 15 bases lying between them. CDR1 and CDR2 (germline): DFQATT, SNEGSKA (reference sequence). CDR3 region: CSASSGGGSTEAFF. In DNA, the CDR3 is TGCAGTGCTAGTTCCGGGGGCGGGAGCACTGAAGCTTTCTTT.

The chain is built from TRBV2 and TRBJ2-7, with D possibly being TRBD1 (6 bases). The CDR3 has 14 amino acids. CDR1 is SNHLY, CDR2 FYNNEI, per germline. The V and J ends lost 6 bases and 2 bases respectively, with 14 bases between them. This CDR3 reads CASRILWTAYEQYF. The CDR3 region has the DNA TGTGCCAGCAGGATTCTCTGGACAGCCTACGAGCAGTACTTC.

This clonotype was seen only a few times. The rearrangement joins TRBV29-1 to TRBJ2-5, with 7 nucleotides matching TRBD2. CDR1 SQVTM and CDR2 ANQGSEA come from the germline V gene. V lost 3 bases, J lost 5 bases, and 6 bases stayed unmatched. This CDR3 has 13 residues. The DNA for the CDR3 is TGCAGCGTTGATTTGGGGGGAGGGGAGACCCAGTACTTC. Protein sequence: CSVDLGGGETQYF. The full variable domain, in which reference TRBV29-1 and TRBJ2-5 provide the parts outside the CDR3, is SAVISQKPSRDICQRGTSLTIQCQVDSQVTMMFWYRQQPGQSLTLIATANQGSEATYESGFVIDKFPISRPNLTFSTLTVSNMSPEDSSIYLCSVDLGGGETQYFGPGTRLLVL.

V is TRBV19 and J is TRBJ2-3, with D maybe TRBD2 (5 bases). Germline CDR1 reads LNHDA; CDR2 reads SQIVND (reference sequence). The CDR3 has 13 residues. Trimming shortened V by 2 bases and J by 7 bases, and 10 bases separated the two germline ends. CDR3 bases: TGTGCCAGTAGTATAAGGCTAGCTCATACGCAGTATTTT. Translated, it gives CASSIRLAHTQYF.

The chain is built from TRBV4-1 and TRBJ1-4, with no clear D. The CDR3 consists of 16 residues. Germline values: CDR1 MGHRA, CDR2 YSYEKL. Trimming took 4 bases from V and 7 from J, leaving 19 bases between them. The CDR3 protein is CASSLSEAARGEKLFF. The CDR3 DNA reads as TGCGCCAGCAGCCTTAGTGAGGCAGCCAGAGGTGAAAAACTGTTTTTT.

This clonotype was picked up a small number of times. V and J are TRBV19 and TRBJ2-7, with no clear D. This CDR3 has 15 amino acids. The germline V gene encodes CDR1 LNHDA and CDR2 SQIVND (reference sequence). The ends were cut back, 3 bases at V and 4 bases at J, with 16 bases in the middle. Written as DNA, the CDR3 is TGTGCCAGTAGTATCCACCTAATAGGGCGGTACGAGCAGTACTTC. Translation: CASSIHLIGRYEQYF.

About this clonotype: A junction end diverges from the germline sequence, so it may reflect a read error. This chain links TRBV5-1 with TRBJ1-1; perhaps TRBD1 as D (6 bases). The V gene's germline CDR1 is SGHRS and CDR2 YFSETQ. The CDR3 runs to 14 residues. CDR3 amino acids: CASRTGPANTEACF. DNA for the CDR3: TGCGCCAGCAGGACAGGACCAGCGAACACTGAAGCTTGCTTT.

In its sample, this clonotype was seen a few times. CDR3 DNA: TGTGCCAGCAGCCAAGAGGGTAGATCACCCCTCCACTTT. It yields the protein CASSQEGRSPLHF. The V gene is TRBV14, the J gene TRBJ1-6, with D uncertain. Between the trimmed V and J ends, which lost 0 bases and 10 bases, there was a span of 7 bases. From germline, CDR1 is SGHDN and CDR2 FVKESK. The CDR3 has 13 amino acids. The full variable domain, completed using reference TRBV14 and TRBJ1-6, is EAGVTQFPSHSVIEKGQTVTLRCDPISGHDNLYWYRRVMGKEIKFLLHFVKESKQDESGMPNNRFLAERTGGTYSTLKVQPAELEDSGVYFCASSQEGRSPLHFGNGTRLTVT.

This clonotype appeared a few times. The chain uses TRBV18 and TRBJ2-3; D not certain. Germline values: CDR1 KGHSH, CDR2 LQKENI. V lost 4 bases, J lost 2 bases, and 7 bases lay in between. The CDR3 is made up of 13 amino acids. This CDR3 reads CASSRSATDTQYF. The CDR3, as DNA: TGTGCCAGCTCACGTTCGGCCACAGATACGCAGTATTTT. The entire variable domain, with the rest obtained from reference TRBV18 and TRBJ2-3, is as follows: NAGVMQNPRHLVRRRGQEARLRCSPMKGHSHVYWYRQLPEEGLKFMVYLQKENIIDESGMPKERFSAEFPKEGPSILRIQQVVRGDSAAYFCASSRSATDTQYFGPGTRLTVL.

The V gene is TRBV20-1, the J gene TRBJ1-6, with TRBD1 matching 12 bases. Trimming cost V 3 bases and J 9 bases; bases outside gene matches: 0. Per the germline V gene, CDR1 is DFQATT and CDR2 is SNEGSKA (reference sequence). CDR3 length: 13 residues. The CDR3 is CSARGQGASPLHF. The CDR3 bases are TGCAGTGCTAGGGGACAGGGGGCTTCACCCCTCCACTTT.

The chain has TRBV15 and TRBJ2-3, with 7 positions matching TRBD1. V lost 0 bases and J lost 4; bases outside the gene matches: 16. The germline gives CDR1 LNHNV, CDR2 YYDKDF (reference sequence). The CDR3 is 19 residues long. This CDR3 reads CATSRDTLDRESSADTQYF. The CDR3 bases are TGTGCCACCAGCAGAGATACATTAGACAGGGAATCCAGCGCAGATACGCAGTATTTT.

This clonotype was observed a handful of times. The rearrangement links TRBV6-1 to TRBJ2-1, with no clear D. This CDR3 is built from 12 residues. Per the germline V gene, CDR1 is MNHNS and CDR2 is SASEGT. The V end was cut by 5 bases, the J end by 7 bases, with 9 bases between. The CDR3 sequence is CASSSGWNEQFF. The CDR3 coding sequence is TGTGCCAGCAGTTCCGGTTGGAATGAGCAGTTCTTC.

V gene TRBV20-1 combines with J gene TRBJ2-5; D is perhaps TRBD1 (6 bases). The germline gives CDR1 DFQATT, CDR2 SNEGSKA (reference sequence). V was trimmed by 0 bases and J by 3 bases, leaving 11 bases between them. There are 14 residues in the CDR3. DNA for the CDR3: TGCAGTGCTAGAGATTTCAGGGGAGAAGAGACCCAGTACTTC. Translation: CSARDFRGEETQYF.

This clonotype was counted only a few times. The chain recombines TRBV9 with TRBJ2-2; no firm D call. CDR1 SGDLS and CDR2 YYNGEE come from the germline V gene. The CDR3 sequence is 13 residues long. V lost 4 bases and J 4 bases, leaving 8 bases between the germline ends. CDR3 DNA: TGTGCCAGCAGCAACAGAGGCACCGGGGAGCTGTTTTTT. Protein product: CASSNRGTGELFF.

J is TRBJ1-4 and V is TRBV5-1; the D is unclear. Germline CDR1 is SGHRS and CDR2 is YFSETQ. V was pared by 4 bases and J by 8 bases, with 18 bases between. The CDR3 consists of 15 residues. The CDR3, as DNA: TGCGCCAGCAGCCAAGGAGTACAGCCTGGGGAAAAACTGTTTTTT. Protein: CASSQGVQPGEKLFF.

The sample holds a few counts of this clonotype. CDR3 bases: TGTGCCAGCAGTTTATCGGACAGGGCCCGCAATCAGCCCCAGCATTTT. Translated: CASSLSDRARNQPQHF. The genes are TRBV27 and TRBJ1-5; 8 nucleotides match TRBD1. This CDR3 has 16 amino acids. With 0 bases clipped from V and 2 bases from J, the junction kept 3 bases outside the gene matches. Germline V CDR1 and CDR2: MNHEY, SMNVEV (reference sequence).

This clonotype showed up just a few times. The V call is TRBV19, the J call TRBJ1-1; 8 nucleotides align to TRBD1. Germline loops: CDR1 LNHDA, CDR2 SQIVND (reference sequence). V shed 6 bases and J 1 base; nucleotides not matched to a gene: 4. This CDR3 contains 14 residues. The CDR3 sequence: CASRRQGTNTEAFF. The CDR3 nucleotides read TGTGCCAGTAGAAGACAGGGGACGAACACTGAAGCTTTCTTT.

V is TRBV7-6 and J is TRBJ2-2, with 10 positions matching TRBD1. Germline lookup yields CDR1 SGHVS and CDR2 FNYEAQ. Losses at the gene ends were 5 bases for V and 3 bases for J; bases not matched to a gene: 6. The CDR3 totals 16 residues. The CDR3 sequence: CASSRRTGGDTGELFF. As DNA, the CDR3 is TGTGCCAGCAGCCGACGGACAGGGGGGGACACCGGGGAGCTGTTTTTT.